This T cell receptor beta chain was profiled in a study of T-cell reconstitution after alpha-beta-depleted transplantation in children. This clonotype has more than one count but fewer than ten. Its antigen remains unidentified. TCRbeta library preparation incorporated unique molecular identifiers. Via MiXCR, TCRdb re-called the PCR reads, giving one row per CDR3 protein. The sample carries 300,000 or so distinct CDR3 sequences, roughly 25% recorded once. Study-level results: Two months or so post-transplant, alpha-beta T cells reportedly derived from several hundred expanded graft clones. T-cell numbers and diversity, one year after transplant, stemmed largely from T cells that were newly produced. Recipient T cells and thymic progenitors that survived gave rise to the high TCRbeta diversity observed at day 60 in some patients.

The V gene's germline CDR1 is SGHKS and CDR2 YYEKEE (reference sequence). Between the trimmed V and J ends, which lost 1 base and 2 bases, there was a span of 6 bases. CDR3 length equals 13 residues. V usage is TRBV5-5 and J usage is TRBJ2-5; D call uncertain. The input for sequencing was PBMCs, mostly from graft donor cells, taken 180 days after TCRalphabeta/CD19-depleted stem cell transplant. This clonotype was obtained from a male patient between 5 and 17 years old who had a stem cell transplant for acute lymphoblastic leukemia, so the T cells may come from the graft donor. Here the CDR3 DNA reads TGTGCCAGCAGCTTGACAGAGCAAGAGACCCAGTACTTC. As protein: CASSLTEQETQYF.